A selection of T cell receptor beta chains follows, all from one sample in a study of cytomegalovirus exposure and HLA in healthy donors. Libraries were prepared by immunoSEQ multiplex PCR; TCRdb keeps only in-frame clonotypes and omits some of them. The sample consists of roughly 260,000 clones, about four fifths of them appearing once. Sequencing was done on a sample of PBMCs. All receptors come from a woman aged 40 to 55 in good health and CMV-seropositive. CDR3s include the opening cysteine and the closing phenylalanine or tryptophan. The D gene is left open where the match is weak. Some rows mark clone size as missing; the rest say once, few, many or name a class of expanded clone.

CDR3aa | CDR3nt | v_gene | d_gene | abundance | j_gene
CSVGGDQPQHF | TGCAGCGTTGGTGGAGATCAGCCCCAGCATTTT | TRBV29-1 | - | few | TRBJ1-5
CASSYSQGNTEAFF | TGTGCCAGCAGTTATTCGCAGGGTAACACTGAAGCTTTCTTT | TRBV28 | - | - | TRBJ1-1
CASSQDLGTGGVYEQFF | TGCGCCAGCAGCCAAGATCTCGGGACAGGGGGCGTCTATGAGCAGTTCTTC | TRBV4-3 | TRBD1 | - | TRBJ2-1
CASSTDALAGVYNEQFF | TGTGCCAGCAGCACCGACGCGCTAGCGGGAGTTTACAATGAGCAGTTCTTC | TRBV28 | TRBD2 | - | TRBJ2-1
CASSLTGGQETQYF | TGTGCCAGCAGCTTGACAGGGGGGCAAGAGACCCAGTACTTC | TRBV7-6 | TRBD1 | - | TRBJ2-5
CASSVAGSPNTGELFF | TGCGCCAGCAGCGTAGCGGGAAGTCCCAACACCGGGGAGCTGTTTTTT | TRBV5-1 | TRBD2 | - | TRBJ2-2
CAWSVVQETQYF | TGTGCCTGGAGTGTTGTACAAGAGACCCAGTACTTC | TRBV30 | - | few | TRBJ2-5
CASSQDRGGRTYNSPLHF | TGCGCCAGCAGCCAAGATCGGGGGGGTCGCACCTATAATTCACCCCTCCACTTT | TRBV4-3 | - | - | TRBJ1-6
CASSPQGLAGGNEQFF | TGCGCCAGCAGCCCCCAGGGACTAGCGGGAGGAAATGAGCAGTTCTTC | TRBV5-1 | TRBD2 | - | TRBJ2-1
CSVAQQRRSDTQYF | TGCAGCGTTGCCCAGCAGAGGAGGTCAGATACGCAGTATTTT | TRBV29-1 | - | - | TRBJ2-3
CASRDRDRPYEQYF | TGTGCCAGCAGAGATCGGGACAGACCCTACGAGCAGTACTTC | TRBV25-1 | TRBD1 | - | TRBJ2-7
CASSPPSGRVTDTQYF | TGTGCCAGCTCACCTCCTAGCGGGAGGGTCACAGATACGCAGTATTTT | TRBV18 | TRBD2 | - | TRBJ2-3
CASSPPQEYNEKLFF | TGTGCCAGCAGTCCCCCTCAGGAATATAATGAAAAACTGTTTTTT | TRBV28 | - | - | TRBJ1-4
CASSQSSGRTYNEQFF | TGTGCCAGCAGCCAGTCAAGCGGGAGGACGTACAATGAGCAGTTCTTC | TRBV14 | TRBD2 | - | TRBJ2-1
CASSLAGRNTEAFF | TGTGCCAGCAGCTTAGCGGGGAGGAACACTGAAGCTTTCTTT | TRBV7-9 | - | - | TRBJ1-1
CASSLDRGIYEQYF | TGTGCCAGCAGTTTAGACAGGGGGATTTACGAGCAGTACTTC | TRBV27 | TRBD1 | - | TRBJ2-7
CASSYLGSNNEQFF | TGTGCCAGCAGTTACCTAGGTAGCAACAATGAGCAGTTCTTC | TRBV6-6 | - | - | TRBJ2-1
CSVEIQGREETQYF | TGCAGCGTTGAAATCCAGGGGCGAGAGGAGACCCAGTACTTC | TRBV29-1 | - | - | TRBJ2-5
CASSRHQKEAFF | TGTGCCAGCAGCCGACACCAAAAGGAAGCTTTCTTT | TRBV2 | - | - | TRBJ1-1
CSVREGVGNTIYF | TGCAGCGTGCGCGAGGGGGTCGGAAACACCATATATTTT | TRBV29-1 | - | - | TRBJ1-3
CASSQEGDGGQPQHF | TGTGCCAGCAGCCAAGAGGGGGACGGGGGTCAGCCCCAGCATTTT | TRBV4-2 | - | - | TRBJ1-5
CASSLFPGGTDTQYF | TGTGCCAGCAGTTTATTTCCCGGGGGCACAGATACGCAGTATTTT | TRBV28 | - | - | TRBJ2-3
CASSEITSGASTDTQYF | TGTGCCAGCAGTGAGATAACTAGCGGGGCTAGCACAGATACGCAGTATTTT | TRBV2 | TRBD2 | - | TRBJ2-3
CASSASRTGGDEKLFF | TGTGCCAGCAGTGCATCACGGACAGGGGGGGATGAAAAACTGTTTTTT | TRBV25-1 | TRBD1 | once | TRBJ1-4
CASSSIGTYGNEQFF | TGTGCCAGCAGCTCAATAGGGACTTACGGAAATGAGCAGTTCTTC | TRBV11-2 | - | - | TRBJ2-1
CASSQGRGVDYGYTF | TGTGCCAGCAGTCAGGGACGGGGGGTAGACTATGGCTACACCTTC | TRBV13 | - | - | TRBJ1-2
CASSLAGAGQPQHF | TGTGCCAGCAGCTTGGCAGGGGCGGGTCAGCCCCAGCATTTT | TRBV5-5 | - | once | TRBJ1-5
CASSSGPSSFYEQFF | TGTGCCAGCAGCAGTGGCCCCTCTAGTTTTTATGAGCAGTTCTTC | TRBV5-6 | - | - | TRBJ2-1
CASSQEGETQYF | TGCGCCAGCAGCCAAGAGGGCGAGACCCAGTACTTC | TRBV4-1 | - | - | TRBJ2-5
CASSIYGGANGLTF | TGTGCCAGCAGCATATATGGGGGGGCCAACGGCCTGACTTTC | TRBV9 | - | - | TRBJ2-6
CASSRDTMNTEAFF | TGTGCCAGCAGCCGGGACACCATGAACACTGAAGCTTTCTTT | TRBV6-5 | - | - | TRBJ1-1
CASSHPSRLGYTF | TGTGCCAGCAGCCACCCCTCGCGCCTCGGCTACACCTTC | TRBV6-6 | - | - | TRBJ1-2
CATSKFGQPQHF | TGTGCCACCAGCAAGTTCGGTCAGCCCCAGCATTTT | TRBV15 | - | once | TRBJ1-5
CARGASLNTGELFF | TGTGCCAGGGGGGCTAGCCTGAACACCGGGGAGCTGTTTTTT | TRBV7-9 | - | - | TRBJ2-2
CSGEGTSGTPLPDTQYF | TGCAGCGGGGAAGGGACTAGCGGGACCCCTCTCCCAGATACGCAGTATTTT | TRBV29-1 | TRBD2 | - | TRBJ2-3
CSVEGPGELFF | TGCAGCGTTGAAGGCCCGGGTGAGCTGTTTTTT | TRBV29-1 | - | - | TRBJ2-2
CASSLGTFSPGELFF | TGTGCCAGCAGTTTAGGGACTTTTAGCCCCGGGGAGCTGTTTTTT | TRBV28 | - | - | TRBJ2-2
CASSRGTGVTTNEKLFF | TGTGCCAGCAGCCGGGGGACAGGGGTTACCACTAATGAAAAACTGTTTTTT | TRBV4-2 | TRBD1 | - | TRBJ1-4
CASSRRDRGSHEQYF | TGTGCCAGCAGTCGCCGGGACAGGGGGTCCCACGAGCAGTACTTC | TRBV25-1 | TRBD1 | - | TRBJ2-7
CASSQEGLILDTQYF | TGTGCCAGCAGCCAAGAGGGGCTGATCTTAGATACGCAGTATTTT | TRBV4-2 | - | once | TRBJ2-3
CSVGTGVTEAFF | TGCAGCGTTGGGACAGGGGTTACTGAAGCTTTCTTT | TRBV29-1 | TRBD1 | - | TRBJ1-1